A single sample gave rise to the 21 T cell receptor beta chains below, sequenced in a study of CD8+CD57+ T cells in acquired aplastic anemia. The sequenced patients had an expansion of CD8+CD57+ cells seen by flow cytometry. Genomic DNA provided the template from which TCR beta VDJ and CDR3 profiles were obtained. Each CDR3 protein gets one entry after TCRdb re-called the reads with MiXCR. The sample includes some 170,000 distinct CDR3 sequences, roughly three fifths seen only once; the top ten take 40% to 50%. The sequenced sample consisted of sorted CD4+, CD8+, or CD8+CD57+ T cells (not recorded which) from PBMCs. These receptors were collected from a human donor with aplastic anemia.

The rearrangement uses TRBV19 and TRBJ1-1; no reliable D call. The germline V gene has CDR1 LNHDA and CDR2 SQIVND (reference sequence). The germline V and J ends were trimmed by 8 bases and 0 bases, with 19 bases remaining between them. CDR3 length: 16 residues. CDR3 coding DNA: TGTGCCAGTTCCCGGGCAGGCCAGATCATGAACACTGAAGCTTTCTTT. It yields the protein CASSRAGQIMNTEAFF.

This rearrangement joins TRBV20-1 to TRBJ2-3; D possibly corresponds to TRBD2 (6 bases). The CDR3 spans 15 residues. Trimming removed 3 bases from V and 3 bases from J, with 16 bases in between. CDR1 and CDR2 (germline): DFQATT, SNEGSKA (reference sequence). CDR3 amino acids: CSAREGWLMTDTQYF. The CDR3 bases are TGCAGTGCTAGGGAGGGCTGGCTCATGACAGATACGCAGTATTTT.

V and J are TRBV2 and TRBJ2-7; 7 nucleotides match TRBD1. The trim removed 7 bases at V and 1 base at J, leaving 4 bases unmatched. This CDR3 is built from 13 residues. Looked up from germline, CDR1 is SNHLY and CDR2 is FYNNEI. The CDR3: CASNRGQSYEQYF. CDR3 nucleotide sequence: TGTGCCAGCAACAGGGGACAGTCCTACGAGCAGTACTTC. The complete variable domain, with remaining parts taken from reference TRBV2 and TRBJ2-7, reads EPEVTQTPSHQVTQMGQEVILRCVPISNHLYFYWYRQILGQKVEFLVSFYNNEISEKSEIFDDQFSVERPDGSNFTLKIRSTKLEDSAMYFCASNRGQSYEQYFGPGTRLTVT.

The chain couples TRBV15 to TRBJ1-4; D call uncertain. The V end lost 0 bases, the J end lost 6 bases, and 17 bases lay between the germline ends. CDR3 length: 17 residues. Germline CDR1 and CDR2: LNHNV and YYDKDF (reference sequence). For the CDR3, the DNA is TGTGCCACCAGCAGAGATAGGAGACAAGAGACATATGAAAAACTGTTTTTT. Translated, it gives CATSRDRRQETYEKLFF.

J is TRBJ2-3 and V is TRBV20-1; D is unclear. The V end lost 6 bases, the J end lost 2 bases, and 12 bases lay between the germline ends. CDR1 is DFQATT and CDR2 is SNEGSKA in the germline V gene (reference sequence). The CDR3 sequence is 13 residues long. The CDR3 DNA reads as TGCAGTGCATCCCTAACTACCACAGATACGCAGTATTTT. Protein sequence: CSASLTTTDTQYF.

Comments on this clonotype: Possible read error: a much larger clone is one base away. In DNA, the CDR3 is TGCGCCTGCAGCCATGGGGGGGGGCCAACCTACAATGAGCAGTTCTTC. Translation gives CACSHGGGPTYNEQFF. The genes are TRBV5-1 and TRBJ2-1; perhaps TRBD2 as D (7 bases). Germline V CDR1 and CDR2: SGHRS, YFSETQ. CDR3 length equals 16 residues.

This clonotype was seen more than once but under ten times. The rearrangement links TRBV27 to TRBJ1-2; 12 bases align to TRBD1. CDR3 length equals 15 residues. Germline assignment: CDR1 MNHEY and CDR2 SMNVEV (reference sequence). J lost 8 bases, V lost 4 bases, and 8 bases had no gene match. The CDR3 sequence: CASSSVRDRGRGYTF. The CDR3 region has the DNA TGTGCCAGCAGTTCAGTCCGGGACAGGGGGCGAGGCTACACCTTC.

The chain joins TRBV7-2 to TRBJ1-5; D unclear. Trimming took off 4 bases at V and 5 bases at J, with 6 bases between the two ends. Germline values: CDR1 SGHTA, CDR2 FQGNSA. This CDR3 is 12 amino acids long. The CDR3 bases are TGTGCCAGCAGCTCGCCATATCAGCCCCAGCATTTT. It is translated as CASSSPYQPQHF.

The chain uses TRBV2 and TRBJ2-1; D possibly corresponds to TRBD2 (6 bases). V dropped 4 bases and J dropped 1 base, with 14 bases sitting between them. CDR3 size: 16 residues. Germline loops: CDR1 SNHLY, CDR2 FYNNEI. CDR3 sequence reads: CASSGRASDSYNEQFF. CDR3 sequence (DNA): TGTGCCAGCAGTGGCAGGGCTAGCGATTCCTACAATGAGCAGTTCTTC.

This chain connects TRBV10-2 to TRBJ2-5; D gene unclear. Germline loops: CDR1 WSHSY, CDR2 SAAADI. V lost 10 bases to trimming and J lost 2 bases, with 17 bases between them. The CDR3 contains 14 residues. The CDR3 loop is CATNPTAYQETQYF. CDR3 coding DNA: TGCGCCACCAACCCGACGGCTTATCAAGAGACCCAGTACTTC.

This sequence joins TRBV6-5 and TRBJ2-7, with 10 bases lining up with TRBD2. The CDR3 loop spans 15 amino acids. The J segment lost 8 bases and the V segment lost 0 bases, leaving 7 bases of the junction unmatched. Germline-derived CDR1 and CDR2 are MNHEY and SVGAGI. This chain's CDR3 is CASSYSGLASRQQYF. The CDR3 DNA sequence: TGTGCCAGCAGTTACTCGGGACTAGCGTCTCGCCAGCAGTACTTC.

This sequence joins TRBV19 and TRBJ2-2, with unresolved D. Germline lookup yields CDR1 LNHDA and CDR2 SQIVND (reference sequence). This CDR3 spans 10 amino acids. V was clipped by 9 bases and J by 13 bases, with 12 bases between them. CDR3 DNA sequence: TGTGCCAGCAGAAGCCAGGTGCTGTTTTTT. Translated: CASRSQVLFF.

The rearrangement uses TRBV9 and TRBJ2-3, with 7 bases aligning to TRBD1. This CDR3 contains 14 residues. The germline V gene encodes CDR1 SGDLS and CDR2 YYNGEE. V shed 4 bases, J shed 1 base, and the junction held 3 bases outside the gene matches. The CDR3, as DNA: TGTGCCAGCAGCTCGACAGGGCGCACAGATACGCAGTATTTT. Protein: CASSSTGRTDTQYF.

In this sample, this clonotype turned up once. This rearrangement joins TRBV20-1 to TRBJ2-1; TRBD2 aligns across 12 bases. This CDR3 region has 15 residues. Germline V CDR1 and CDR2: DFQATT, SNEGSKA (reference sequence). With V trimmed by 6 bases and J by 8 bases, 11 bases remained unmatched. The CDR3 nucleotides read TGCAGTGCCGAAGCGACTAGCGGGAGTTCCTATGAGCAGTTCTTC. Residues: CSAEATSGSSYEQFF.

This sequence joins TRBV20-1 and TRBJ1-4; no reliable D call. Per the germline V gene, CDR1 is DFQATT and CDR2 is SNEGSKA (reference sequence). The ends were cut back, 2 bases at V and 2 bases at J, with 6 bases in the middle. CDR3 length equals 13 residues. In DNA, the CDR3 is TGCAGTGCTAGACAGGATACTAATGAAAAACTGTTTTTT. Translated: CSARQDTNEKLFF.

The chain employs TRBV7-9 and TRBJ2-7, with a tentative D call TRBD1 (6 bases). The CDR3 length is 14 residues. V shed 5 bases and J shed 7 bases, with 18 bases lying between them. Germline V gives CDR1 SEHNR, CDR2 FQNEAQ (reference sequence). For the CDR3, the DNA is TGTGCCAGCAGCGGACTCGTCAGGGGTTGGGAGCAGTACTTC. Its protein is CASSGLVRGWEQYF.

The J gene is TRBJ2-5, the V gene TRBV20-1, with 8 nucleotides matching TRBD2. Germline CDR1 is DFQATT and CDR2 is SNEGSKA (reference sequence). The CDR3 extends over 16 amino acids. J lost 2 bases, V lost 3 bases, and 11 bases had no gene match. The CDR3 DNA sequence: TGCAGTGCTAGCTCCGCGGGGGGCTCAAAACAAGAGACCCAGTACTTC. Translating gives CSASSAGGSKQETQYF.

V is TRBV24-1 and J is TRBJ1-1, with TRBD1 as a possible D gene (5 bases). Trimming took 10 bases from V and 4 from J, leaving 15 bases between them. CDR3 size: 13 residues. Germline V CDR1 and CDR2: KGHDR, SFDVKD. The CDR3 here is CATSGPPSTEAFF. DNA of the CDR3: TGTGCCACATCGGGACCGCCGAGCACTGAAGCTTTCTTT.

Only a few counts were recorded for this clonotype. J is TRBJ1-1 and V is TRBV15; possibly TRBD1 for D (5 bases). V lost 2 bases and J 6 bases, leaving 16 bases between the germline ends. The CDR3 extends over 15 amino acids. The germline V gene has CDR1 LNHNV and CDR2 YYDKDF (reference sequence). The CDR3 nucleotides are TGTGCCACCAGCAGACCTGGGGCCGTTCAGGCTGAAGCTTTCTTT. Protein: CATSRPGAVQAEAFF.

The V and J genes are TRBV29-1 and TRBJ1-2; D possibly corresponds to TRBD1 (5 bases). Trimming took off 7 bases at V and 2 bases at J, with 20 bases between the two ends. Germline V CDR1 and CDR2: SQVTM, ANQGSEA. CDR3 length: 15 amino acids. The chain's CDR3 is CSALTRAGPNYGYTF. Here the CDR3 DNA reads TGCAGCGCGCTAACCCGGGCAGGGCCAAACTATGGCTACACCTTC.

This clonotype was detected a few times. This chain links TRBV11-2 with TRBJ1-1, with TRBD1 matching over 7 bases. Germline values: CDR1 SGHAT, CDR2 FQNNGV. With V trimmed by 5 bases and J by 6 bases, 9 bases remained unmatched. This CDR3 region has 14 residues. The CDR3 region is CASSRDRAFAEAFF. CDR3 coding DNA: TGTGCCAGCAGCCGAGACAGGGCGTTCGCTGAAGCTTTCTTT. Complete variable domain (other parts from reference TRBV11-2 and TRBJ1-1): EAGVAQSPRYKIIEKRQSVAFWCNPISGHATLYWYQQILGQGPKLLIQFQNNGVVDDSQLPKDRFSAERLKGVDSTLKIQPAKLEDSAVYLCASSRDRAFAEAFFGQGTRLTVV.